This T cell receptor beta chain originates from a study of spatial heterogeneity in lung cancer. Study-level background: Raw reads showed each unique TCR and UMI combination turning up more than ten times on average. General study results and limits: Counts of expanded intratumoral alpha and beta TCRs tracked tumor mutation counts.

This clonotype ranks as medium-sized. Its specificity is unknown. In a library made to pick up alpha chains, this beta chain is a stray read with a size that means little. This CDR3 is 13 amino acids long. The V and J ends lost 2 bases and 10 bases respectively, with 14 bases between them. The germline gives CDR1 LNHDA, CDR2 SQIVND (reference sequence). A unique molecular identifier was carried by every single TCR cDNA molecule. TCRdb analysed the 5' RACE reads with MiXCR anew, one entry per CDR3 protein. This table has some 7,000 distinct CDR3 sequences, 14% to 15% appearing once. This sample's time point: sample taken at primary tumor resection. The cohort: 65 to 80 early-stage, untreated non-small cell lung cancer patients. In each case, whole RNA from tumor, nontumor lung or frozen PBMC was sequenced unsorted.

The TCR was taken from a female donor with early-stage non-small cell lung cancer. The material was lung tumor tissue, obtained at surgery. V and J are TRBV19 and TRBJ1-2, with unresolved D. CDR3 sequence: CASSIHAGNDYTF. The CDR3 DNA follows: TGTGCCAGTAGTATACATGCCGGGAATGACTACACCTTC.